The 22 T cell receptor beta chains presented below share a single source sample, sequenced in a study of regulatory T cells in long-lasting Graves disease. Researchers made TCR beta libraries by using iRepertoire HTBI primers and running Arm-PCR on CDR3 regions. TCRdb re-called the multiplex PCR reads through MiXCR, storing one row per CDR3 protein. The sample holds about 380,000 distinct CDR3 sequences, about a sixth seen once. The time point is: newly diagnosed GD, antithyroid drugs for less than 3 months. After RNA was extracted from PBMCs, the TCR library was made from it. Here the sequenced sample was peripheral blood mononuclear cells (PBMCs), taken at new diagnosis, from a patient treated with antithyroid drugs. The receptors were gathered from a female donor with Graves disease.

Many counts were recorded for this clonotype. The chain joins TRBV5-4 to TRBJ1-2; TRBD1 agrees at 7 bases. CDR1 and CDR2 (germline): SGHNT, YYREEE (reference sequence). This CDR3 contains 16 residues. V dropped 6 bases and J dropped 5; count of bases not matched to a gene: 16. Here the CDR3 DNA reads TGTGCCAGCAACCCGATTAGCACAGGGGATCCGTATGGCTACACCTTC. Residues: CASNPISTGDPYGYTF. Full variable domain (rest looked up from reference TRBV5-4 and TRBJ1-2): ETGVTQSPTHLIKTRGQQVTLRCSSQSGHNTVSWYQQALGQGPQFIFQYYREEENGRGNFPPRFSGLQFPNYSSELNVNALELDDSALYLCASNPISTGDPYGYTFGSGTRLTVV.

This clonotype was detected many times. V gene TRBV12-3 or TRBV12-4 combines with J gene TRBJ2-7; maybe TRBD2 (5 bases). The CDR3 has 12 amino acids. The germline V and J ends were trimmed by 8 bases and 3 bases, with 11 bases remaining between them. CDR3 nucleotide sequence: TGTGCCAGCTCAAGACTAATCTACGAGCAGTACTTC. As protein: CASSRLIYEQYF.

This chain connects TRBV29-1 to TRBJ1-1; perhaps TRBD1 as D (6 bases). Germline V gene data show CDR1 as SQVTM and CDR2 as ANQGSEA. The V gene lost 2 bases and the J gene lost 1 base, with 11 bases spanning the gap. The CDR3 loop spans 14 amino acids. The CDR3 region has the DNA TGCAGCGTTGAATTTCGGGGGCAGAACACTGAAGCTTTCTTT. Protein sequence: CSVEFRGQNTEAFF.

This clonotype showed up many times. J is TRBJ1-1 and V is TRBV5-1; the D gene is possibly TRBD1 (5 bases). Germline lookup yields CDR1 SGHRS and CDR2 YFSETQ. V was pared by 0 bases and J by 1 base, with 13 bases between. The CDR3 is made up of 16 amino acids. The CDR3 reads CASSLGPGLENTEAFF. CDR3 bases: TGCGCCAGCAGCTTGGGGCCAGGGCTGGAGAACACTGAAGCTTTCTTT.

This clonotype was seen many times. The chain couples TRBV5-1 to TRBJ2-1; D remains ambiguous. Deletions cut 2 bases from V and 0 bases from J, with 15 bases between. This CDR3 is 17 amino acids long. Germline CDR1 SGHRS, CDR2 YFSETQ. The DNA for the CDR3 is TGCGCCAGCAGCTTTACGGCGAGGTCCCGCTCCTACAATGAGCAGTTCTTC. This encodes CASSFTARSRSYNEQFF. Based on the CDR3 plus reference TRBV5-1 and TRBJ2-1, the full variable domain is KAGVTQTPRYLIKTRGQQVTLSCSPISGHRSVSWYQQTPGQGLQFLFEYFSETQRNKGNFPGRFSGRQFSNSRSEMNVSTLELGDSALYLCASSFTARSRSYNEQFFGPGTRLTVL.

Concerning this clonotype itself: This may arise from a read error, as a much more abundant clone is one base away. The genes are TRBV3-1 and TRBJ2-7, with a possible D match to TRBD1 (5 bases). Germline CDR1 reads LGHDT; CDR2 reads YNNKEL (reference sequence). Trimming pared 8 bases from V and 3 bases from J, leaving 14 bases between. CDR3 length: 13 residues. Here the CDR3 DNA reads TGTGCCAGCGCAGGGTCGGTTGACTACGAGCAGTACTTC. It translates to CASAGSVDYEQYF.

This clonotype turned up a few times. V and J are TRBV19 and TRBJ1-5; possibly TRBD1 for D (6 bases). Germline values: CDR1 LNHDA, CDR2 SQIVND (reference sequence). V was shortened by 5 bases and J by 5 bases, with 19 bases between the two germline ends. The CDR3 extends over 16 amino acids. The CDR3 nucleotides read TGTGCCAGTAGTGACCCCCAGGGGAGGGTCCATCAGCCCCAGCATTTT. Residues: CASSDPQGRVHQPQHF.

This chain links TRBV14 with TRBJ2-4; tentatively, D is TRBD2 (6 bases). Per germline, CDR1 SGHDN and CDR2 FVKESK. The CDR3 has 16 residues. Trimming removed 1 base from V and 0 bases from J, with 10 bases in between. The CDR3, as DNA: TGTGCCAGCAGCCAAGCGGGAGCACTAGCCAAAAACATTCAGTACTTC. It is translated as CASSQAGALAKNIQYF.

This clonotype showed up many times. The rearrangement joins TRBV7-2 to TRBJ2-1, with TRBD2 matching over 9 bases. Germline V gene lookup returns CDR1 SGHTA and CDR2 FQGNSA. This CDR3 is 15 amino acids long. With 2 bases clipped from V and 7 bases from J, the junction kept 6 bases outside the gene matches. CDR3 sequence (DNA): TGTGCCAGCAGCTTAAGAACTAGCGGGCGGAATGAGCAGTTCTTC. Translation gives CASSLRTSGRNEQFF.

This clonotype came up a few times. The chain links TRBV27 to TRBJ2-7; TRBD1 agrees at 7 bases. This CDR3 has 13 residues. Germline V gives CDR1 MNHEY, CDR2 SMNVEV (reference sequence). Trimming cost V 4 bases and J 3 bases; bases outside gene matches: 3. CDR3 amino acids: CASSWDRFYEQYF. In DNA, the CDR3 is TGTGCCAGCAGTTGGGACAGATTCTACGAGCAGTACTTC.

This chain joins TRBV27 and TRBJ1-2; a weak D match, TRBD1 (6 bases). V was clipped by 5 bases and J by 2 bases, with 9 bases between them. From germline, CDR1 is MNHEY and CDR2 SMNVEV (reference sequence). This CDR3 contains 13 residues. CDR3 residues: CASSGTPNYGYTF. The CDR3 region has the DNA TGTGCCAGCAGTGGGACACCGAACTATGGCTACACCTTC.

Remarks on this clonotype: Given a far larger clone just one base away, this is likely a sequencing read error. CDR3 nucleotide sequence: TGTGCCGGCTCAATGAAGGGAGGATCCTACGAGCAGTACTTC. Its translation is CAGSMKGGSYEQYF. The rearrangement links TRBV7-2 to TRBJ2-7; TRBD2 is a possible D gene (6 bases). V lost 11 bases and J lost 1, with 18 bases in between. Germline V gene lookup returns CDR1 SGHTA and CDR2 FQGNSA. The CDR3 loop spans 14 amino acids.

CDR3 nucleotide sequence: TGTGCCAGCAGTCCCCTGAGGGCGGGCGGATATGGCTACACCTTC. Its protein is CASSPLRAGGYGYTF. This chain joins TRBV6-2 or TRBV6-3 and TRBJ1-2; D not resolved. The CDR3 length is 15 residues. Germline CDR1 is MNHEY and CDR2 is SVGEGT. Trimming stripped 5 bases from V and 5 bases from J, with 18 bases between.

This clonotype was detected ten times or more. The chain combines TRBV20-1 with TRBJ1-5; D gene unclear. Germline assignment: CDR1 DFQATT and CDR2 SNEGSKA (reference sequence). There are 13 residues in the CDR3. V lost 5 bases and J lost 7, with 15 bases in between. The CDR3 region is CSAGGRREQPQHF. The CDR3 nucleotides read TGCAGTGCTGGCGGAAGGCGGGAGCAGCCCCAGCATTTT.

Many counts were recorded for this clonotype. This chain links TRBV7-9 with TRBJ2-2; TRBD1 or TRBD2 may be the D gene (5 bases each). CDR3 length: 16 amino acids. The germline CDR1 and CDR2 sequences are SEHNR and FQNEAQ (reference sequence). Trimming removed 0 bases at V and 0 bases at J, with 8 bases between. In DNA form, the CDR3 reads TGTGCCAGCAGCTTAGCGTGGGGGACGAACACCGGGGAGCTGTTTTTT. This codes for CASSLAWGTNTGELFF.

This clonotype was picked up many times. The rearrangement joins TRBV6-1 to TRBJ2-1, with TRBD2 as a possible D gene (5 bases). V was shortened by 5 bases and J by 7 bases, with 12 bases between the two germline ends. The germline CDR1 and CDR2 sequences are MNHNS and SASEGT. CDR3 length: 13 residues. CDR3 bases: TGTGCCAGCAGTCTTCCCTGGACTAATGAGCAGTTCTTC. It yields the protein CASSLPWTNEQFF.

The chain combines TRBV27 with TRBJ1-5, with no clear D. The CDR3 contains 15 residues. V was shortened by 10 bases and J by 0 bases, with 16 bases between the two germline ends. Looked up from germline, CDR1 is MNHEY and CDR2 is SMNVEV (reference sequence). In DNA, the CDR3 is TGTGCCACCAAGGACGGACCATATAGCAATCAGCCCCAGCATTTT. It is translated as CATKDGPYSNQPQHF.

The sample holds many counts of this clonotype. This chain uses TRBV27 with TRBJ2-7; D gene unclear. CDR1 is MNHEY and CDR2 is SMNVEV in the germline V gene (reference sequence). The V end lost 6 bases, the J end lost 0 bases, and 15 bases lay between the germline ends. This CDR3 is 15 amino acids long. The CDR3 region has the DNA TGTGCCAGCAGCCCTGTAGAGGTGTACTCCTACGAGCAGTACTTC. Its protein product is CASSPVEVYSYEQYF.

Regarding this clonotype: A much bigger clone sits one base away, suggesting this may be a read error. The chain recombines TRBV6-2 or TRBV6-3 with TRBJ1-2; possibly TRBD1 for D (6 bases). Germline values: CDR1 MNHEY, CDR2 SVGEGT. The CDR3 runs 13 residues. Trimming removed 5 bases from V and 6 bases from J, with 13 bases in between. The DNA of the CDR3 is TGTGCCAGCAGTGGACGAACAGGGAATGGCTACACCTTC. It is translated as CASSGRTGNGYTF.

This rearrangement joins TRBV20-1 to TRBJ2-7; unclear D gene. Germline-derived CDR1 and CDR2 are DFQATT and SNEGSKA (reference sequence). V lost 1 base and J lost 0, with 10 bases in between. CDR3 length: 14 residues. CDR3 DNA sequence: TGCAGTGCTAGAGGGATACGGATCTCCTACGAGCAGTACTTC. Translated, it gives CSARGIRISYEQYF.

This clonotype has a handful of counts. The V call is TRBV20-1, the J call TRBJ1-5, with D unclear. CDR3 size: 13 residues. The V end was cut by 0 bases, the J end by 6 bases, with 9 bases between. Germline V gene lookup returns CDR1 DFQATT and CDR2 SNEGSKA (reference sequence). CDR3 residues: CSARDPNAQPQHF. The DNA of the CDR3 is TGCAGTGCTAGAGATCCCAATGCTCAGCCCCAGCATTTT.

In this sample, this clonotype turned up many times. V usage is TRBV12-3 or TRBV12-4 and J usage is TRBJ2-1; tentatively, D is TRBD1 or TRBD2 (5 bases each). The germline V and J ends were trimmed by 5 bases and 4 bases, with 15 bases remaining between them. This CDR3 has 15 residues. As DNA, the CDR3 is TGTGCCAGCAGTGTCGGGACGGACTCATACAATGAGCAGTTCTTC. Residues: CASSVGTDSYNEQFF.